A single sample is the source of the 15 T cell receptor beta chains below, sequenced in a study of blood T cell repertoires in COVID-19. Here immunoSEQ multiplex PCR was the method, and the copy in TCRdb shows in-frame clones only, minus some. Seen here are about 150,000 clones, approximately 83% observed once, and the top ten hold roughly 3.4%. Sequenced material: peripheral blood. The receptors originated from a man in his 70s with acute or convalescent COVID-19.

The chain uses TRBV5-4 and TRBJ2-2; 7 bases agree with TRBD1. V trimming: 5 bases; J trimming: 4 bases; junction bases outside the gene matches: 8. Germline V gene lookup returns CDR1 SGHNT and CDR2 YYREEE (reference sequence). The CDR3 has 15 residues. The CDR3 DNA is TGTGCCAGCAGAATTGACAGGGTCAGCACCGGGGAGCTGTTTTTT. This sequence encodes CASRIDRVSTGELFF. Full variable domain (rest looked up from reference TRBV5-4 and TRBJ2-2): ETGVTQSPTHLIKTRGQQVTLRCSSQSGHNTVSWYQQALGQGPQFIFQYYREEENGRGNFPPRFSGLQFPNYSSELNVNALELDDSALYLCASRIDRVSTGELFFGEGSRLTVL.

This CDR3 is CASVEGGETHQPQHF. CDR3 in DNA: TGTGCCAGCGTGGAAGGCGGGGAGACCCATCAGCCCCAGCATTTT. The chain recombines TRBV6-5 with TRBJ1-5; D is unresolved. V was trimmed by 8 bases and J by 5 bases, leaving 19 bases between them. Per germline, CDR1 MNHEY and CDR2 SVGAGI. The CDR3 covers 15 residues.

The rearrangement links TRBV6-2 or TRBV6-3 to TRBJ2-1; 8 positions agree with TRBD1. Per germline, CDR1 MNHEY and CDR2 SVGEGT. This CDR3 is 16 amino acids long. V lost 5 bases and J lost 7; bases outside the gene matches: 13. For the CDR3, the DNA is TGTGCCAGCAGTCTGGCAGGGGGCCCACTTCCTAATGAGCAGTTCTTC. Protein sequence: CASSLAGGPLPNEQFF.

CDR3 coding DNA: TGTGCCAGCAGCCCCCATGAAAACGGGGTCGGCTACACCTTC. Its translation is CASSPHENGVGYTF. J is TRBJ1-2 and V is TRBV3-1 (or the pseudogene TRBV3-2); D is uncertain. CDR1 is LGHDT, CDR2 YNNKEL, per germline (reference sequence). CDR3 size: 14 residues. V lost 4 bases, J lost 8 bases, and 17 bases lay in between.

The chain links TRBV6-5 to TRBJ2-3, with D uncertain. The germline CDR1 and CDR2 sequences are MNHEY and SVGAGI. The CDR3 contains 11 residues. The V end lost 5 bases, the J end lost 3 bases, and 3 bases lay between the germline ends. CDR3 sequence reads: CASSQTDTQYF. DNA for the CDR3: TGTGCCAGCAGTCAAACAGATACGCAGTATTTT.

This rearrangement joins TRBV7-2 to TRBJ2-2; TRBD2 matches 15 bases. The CDR3 sequence is 16 residues long. V shed 4 bases and J 7 bases; nucleotides not matched to a gene: 4. Germline CDR1 reads SGHTA; CDR2 reads FQGNSA. CDR3 in DNA: TGTGCCAGCAGCTGGACTAGCGGGAGGGATAGCGGGGAGCTGTTTTTT. This translates into CASSWTSGRDSGELFF.

The sample holds a few counts of this clone. The gene calls are TRBV7-9 and TRBJ1-4; perhaps TRBD1 as D (6 bases). The CDR3 sequence is 15 residues long. V was pared by 4 bases and J by 5 bases, with 14 bases between. CDR1 and CDR2 from the germline V gene are SEHNR and FQNEAQ (reference sequence). Here the CDR3 DNA reads TGTGCCAGCAGCTCCGCCGGGGGGCCAAATGAAAAACTGTTTTTT. This gives the protein CASSSAGGPNEKLFF. Full variable domain (remainder filled in from reference TRBV7-9 and TRBJ1-4): DTGVSQNPRHKITKRGQNVTFRCDPISEHNRLYWYRQTLGQGPEFLTYFQNEAQLEKSRLLSDRFSAERPKGSFSTLEIQRTEQGDSAMYLCASSSAGGPNEKLFFGSGTQLSVL.

This rearrangement joins TRBV6-6 to TRBJ1-5; the D gene is possibly TRBD1 (6 bases). This CDR3 spans 16 amino acids. Between the trimmed V and J ends, which lost 0 bases and 5 bases, there was a span of 14 bases. The germline V gene has CDR1 MNHNY and CDR2 SVGAGI (reference sequence). Here the CDR3 reads CASSYSRGEGYQPQHF. CDR3 DNA: TGTGCCAGCAGTTACTCGAGGGGGGAGGGATATCAGCCCCAGCATTTT.

V gene TRBV3-1 (or the pseudogene TRBV3-2) combines with J gene TRBJ2-7, with 7 bases fitting TRBD1. Germline lookup yields CDR1 LGHDT and CDR2 YNNKEL (reference sequence). Unmatched junction bases numbered 3, after V lost 1 base and J lost 0 bases. The CDR3 is made up of 15 amino acids. Written as DNA, the CDR3 is TGTGCCAGCAGCCAAGGGGACAGATTCTCCTACGAGCAGTACTTC. Translating it yields CASSQGDRFSYEQYF.

The rearrangement joins TRBV5-4 to TRBJ2-1; TRBD2 agrees at 9 bases. Germline lookup yields CDR1 SGHNT and CDR2 YYREEE (reference sequence). Trimming at V came to 6 bases and at J to 6 bases, leaving 7 bases not matched to a gene. The CDR3 extends over 14 amino acids. CDR3 sequence (DNA): TGTGCCAGCAATGATATAGCGGGAGCCAATGAGCAGTTCTTC. Protein sequence: CASNDIAGANEQFF.

This chain joins TRBV5-1 and TRBJ2-3; the match to TRBD2 covers 8 bases. The CDR3 contains 16 residues. Per the germline V gene, CDR1 is SGHRS and CDR2 is YFSETQ. The J segment lost 2 bases and the V segment lost 3 bases, leaving 8 bases of the junction unmatched. The CDR3 DNA sequence: TGCGCCAGCAGCTACAGCGGGAGAGATGTCACAGATACGCAGTATTTT. Amino acid sequence: CASSYSGRDVTDTQYF. The full variable domain, its missing parts supplied by reference TRBV5-1 and TRBJ2-3, is KAGVTQTPRYLIKTRGQQVTLSCSPISGHRSVSWYQQTPGQGLQFLFEYFSETQRNKGNFPGRFSGRQFSNSRSEMNVSTLELGDSALYLCASSYSGRDVTDTQYFGPGTRLTVL.

This sequence joins TRBV29-1 and TRBJ2-7; D is unresolved. The germline V gene has CDR1 SQVTM and CDR2 ANQGSEA. The V and J ends lost 2 bases and 0 bases respectively, with 5 bases between them. CDR3 length: 12 amino acids. CDR3 coding DNA: TGCAGCGTTGAAAAGAGCTCCTACGAGCAGTACTTC. This translates into CSVEKSSYEQYF.

This clone was counted once. In DNA form, the CDR3 reads TGTGCCAGCTCACCGGCAGGGAACACCGGGGAGCTGTTTTTT. This gives the protein CASSPAGNTGELFF. V is TRBV18 and J is TRBJ2-2; no firm D call. CDR3 length equals 14 residues. Trimming removed 3 bases from V and 1 base from J, with 6 bases in between. Germline CDR1 and CDR2: KGHSH and LQKENI.

V usage is TRBV5-1 and J usage is TRBJ2-1, with TRBD1 as a possible D gene (6 bases). Germline V lookup: CDR1 SGHRS, CDR2 YFSETQ. Trimming shortened V by 0 bases and J by 12 bases, and 16 bases separated the two germline ends. The CDR3 sequence is 14 residues long. The CDR3 DNA sequence: TGCGCCAGCAGCTTGGAAGGACAGCTACTGGGGCAGTTCTTC. This translates into CASSLEGQLLGQFF.

The CDR3 coding sequence is TGTGCCAGCAGCCCCGGGACTAGCGGGAGAGAGGGGACCGGGGAGCTGTTTTTT. Protein: CASSPGTSGREGTGELFF. This chain links TRBV5-6 with TRBJ2-2, with 14 bases identical to TRBD2. CDR1 and CDR2 from the germline V gene are SGHDT and YYEEEE. J gave up 5 bases and V 4 bases, and 10 bases lay outside the gene matches. The CDR3 has 18 residues.